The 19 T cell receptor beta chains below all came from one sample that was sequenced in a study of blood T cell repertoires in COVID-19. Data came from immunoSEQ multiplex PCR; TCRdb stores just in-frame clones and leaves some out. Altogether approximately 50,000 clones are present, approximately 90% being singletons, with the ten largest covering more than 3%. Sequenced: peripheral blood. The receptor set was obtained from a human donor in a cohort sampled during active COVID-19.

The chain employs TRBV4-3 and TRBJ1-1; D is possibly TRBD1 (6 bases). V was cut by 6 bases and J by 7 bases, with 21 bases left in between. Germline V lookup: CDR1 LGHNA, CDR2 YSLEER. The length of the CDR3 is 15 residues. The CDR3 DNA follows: TGCGCCAGCAGTCGAGGGACAATTCTGAAAGGTGAAGCTTTCTTT. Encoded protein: CASSRGTILKGEAFF.

The CDR3 DNA is TGTGCCAGCAGTGAAGCTTTTGTTGGGAGCTTTCCCTCCGAGCAGTACTTC. Protein sequence: CASSEAFVGSFPSEQYF. This chain joins TRBV6-1 and TRBJ2-7; weak D call: TRBD2 (5 bases). Trimming removed 0 bases from V and 6 bases from J, with 21 bases in between. There are 17 residues in the CDR3. Germline loops: CDR1 MNHNS, CDR2 SASEGT.

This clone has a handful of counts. In nucleotides, the CDR3 is TGTGCCAGCAGTTTATCCCACCTCCGGGGGGACTACAATGAGCAGTTCTTC. Encoded protein: CASSLSHLRGDYNEQFF. V usage is TRBV27 and J usage is TRBJ2-1; 7 bases map to TRBD2. This CDR3 has 17 residues. The germline gives CDR1 MNHEY, CDR2 SMNVEV (reference sequence). V gave up 0 bases and J gave up 3 bases; unmatched junction bases: 8.

The CDR3 here is CASSWGQLTDTQYF. The CDR3 DNA reads TGCGCCAGCAGTTGGGGGCAGCTCACAGATACGCAGTATTTT. The chain is built from TRBV10-2 and TRBJ2-3; D is perhaps TRBD1 (6 bases). The CDR3 runs to 14 residues. V was clipped by 5 bases and J by 2 bases, with 11 bases between them. Germline CDR1 and CDR2: WSHSY and SAAADI.

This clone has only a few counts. The CDR3 protein is CASSSRAADTGELFF. In nucleotides, the CDR3 is TGTGCCAGCAGCTCCCGGGCAGCGGACACCGGGGAGCTGTTTTTT. V gene TRBV5-4 combines with J gene TRBJ2-2; tentatively, D is TRBD2 (5 bases). In germline, CDR1 is SGHNT, CDR2 YYREEE (reference sequence). CDR3 size: 15 residues. The V and J ends lost 3 bases and 3 bases respectively, with 12 bases between them.

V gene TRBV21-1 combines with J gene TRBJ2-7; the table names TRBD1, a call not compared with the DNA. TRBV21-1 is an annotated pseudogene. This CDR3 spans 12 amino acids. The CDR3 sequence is CASSRQGDEQYV. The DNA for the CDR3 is TGTGCCAGCAGCAGACAGGGGGACGAGCAGTACGTC.

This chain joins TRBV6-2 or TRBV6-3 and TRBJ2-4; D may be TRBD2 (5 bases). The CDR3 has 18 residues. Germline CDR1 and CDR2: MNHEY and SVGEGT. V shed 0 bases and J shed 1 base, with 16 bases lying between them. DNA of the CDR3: TGTGCCAGCAGTTACTCAGCATACGGGAATCCGGCCAAAAACATTCAGTACTTC. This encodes CASSYSAYGNPAKNIQYF.

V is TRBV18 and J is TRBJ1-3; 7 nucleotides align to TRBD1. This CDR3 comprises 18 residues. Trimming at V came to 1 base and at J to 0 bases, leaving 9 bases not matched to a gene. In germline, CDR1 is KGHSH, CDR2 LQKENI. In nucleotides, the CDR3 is TGTGCCAGCTCACCACAACAGGGGACCCATCTCTCTGGAAACACCATATATTTT. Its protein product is CASSPQQGTHLSGNTIYF.

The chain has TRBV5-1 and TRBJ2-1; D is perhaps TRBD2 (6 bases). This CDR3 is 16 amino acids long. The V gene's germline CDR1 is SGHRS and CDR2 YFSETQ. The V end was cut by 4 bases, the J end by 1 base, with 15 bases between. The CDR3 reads CASSGPGDSSYNEQFF. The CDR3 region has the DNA TGCGCCAGCAGCGGCCCGGGGGACTCGTCCTACAATGAGCAGTTCTTC.

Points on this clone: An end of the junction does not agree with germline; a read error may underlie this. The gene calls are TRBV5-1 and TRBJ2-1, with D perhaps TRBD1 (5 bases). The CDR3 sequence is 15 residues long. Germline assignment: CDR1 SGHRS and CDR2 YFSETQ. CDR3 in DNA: TGCGCCAGCAGATTGGGCAGGGCCACGGTCAATGAGCAGTTCTTC. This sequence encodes CASRLGRATVNEQFF. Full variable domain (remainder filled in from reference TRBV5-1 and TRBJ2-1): KAGVTQTPRYLIKTRGQQVTLSCSPISGHRSVSWYQQTPGQGLQFLFEYFSETQRNKGNFPGRFSGRQFSNSRSEMNVSTLELGDSALYLCASRLGRATVNEQFFGPGTRLTVL.

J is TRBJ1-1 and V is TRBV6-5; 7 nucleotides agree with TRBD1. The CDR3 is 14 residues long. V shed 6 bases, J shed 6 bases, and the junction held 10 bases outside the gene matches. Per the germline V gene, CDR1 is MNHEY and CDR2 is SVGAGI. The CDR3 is CASSPQGLGSEAFF. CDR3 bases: TGTGCCAGCAGCCCACAGGGGCTTGGATCTGAAGCTTTCTTT.

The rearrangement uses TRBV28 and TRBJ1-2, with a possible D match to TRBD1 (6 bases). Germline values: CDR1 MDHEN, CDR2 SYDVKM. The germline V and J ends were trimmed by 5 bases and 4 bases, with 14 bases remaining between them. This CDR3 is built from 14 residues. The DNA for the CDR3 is TGTGCCAGCAGTGGGACAAGGGGACCCTATGGCTACACCTTC. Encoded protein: CASSGTRGPYGYTF.

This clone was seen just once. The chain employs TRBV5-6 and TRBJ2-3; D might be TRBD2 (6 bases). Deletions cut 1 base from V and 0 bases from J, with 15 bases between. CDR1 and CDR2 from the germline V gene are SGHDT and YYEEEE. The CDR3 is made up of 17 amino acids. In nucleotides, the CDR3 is TGTGCCAGCAGCTTGATTCGCGGGGTTACTAGCACAGATACGCAGTATTTT. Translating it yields CASSLIRGVTSTDTQYF.

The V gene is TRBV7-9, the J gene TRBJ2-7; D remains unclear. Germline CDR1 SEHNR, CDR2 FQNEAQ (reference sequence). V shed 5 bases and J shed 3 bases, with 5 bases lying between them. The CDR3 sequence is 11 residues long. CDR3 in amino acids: CASSPVYEQYF. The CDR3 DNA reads TGTGCCAGCAGCCCGGTCTACGAGCAGTACTTC.

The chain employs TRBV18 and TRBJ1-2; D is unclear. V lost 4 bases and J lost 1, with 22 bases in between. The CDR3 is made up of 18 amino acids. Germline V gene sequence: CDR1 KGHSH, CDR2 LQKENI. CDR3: CASSHSRHQVPNNYGYTF. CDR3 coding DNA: TGTGCCAGCTCACATTCACGACACCAAGTGCCAAATAACTATGGCTACACCTTC.

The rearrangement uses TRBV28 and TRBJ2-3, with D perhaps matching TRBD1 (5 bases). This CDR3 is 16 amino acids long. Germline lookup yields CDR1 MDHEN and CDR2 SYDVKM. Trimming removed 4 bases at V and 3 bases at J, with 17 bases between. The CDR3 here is CASSSQGSPKTDTQYF. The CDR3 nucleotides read TGTGCCAGCAGTTCCCAGGGATCTCCTAAAACAGATACGCAGTATTTT.

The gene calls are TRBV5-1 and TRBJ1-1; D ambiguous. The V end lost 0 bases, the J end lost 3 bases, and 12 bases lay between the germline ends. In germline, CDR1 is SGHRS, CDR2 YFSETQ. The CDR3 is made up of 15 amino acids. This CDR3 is CASSLEPGGYTEAFF. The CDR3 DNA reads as TGCGCCAGCAGCTTGGAGCCGGGAGGATACACTGAAGCTTTCTTT. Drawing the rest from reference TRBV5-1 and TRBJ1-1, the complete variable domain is KAGVTQTPRYLIKTRGQQVTLSCSPISGHRSVSWYQQTPGQGLQFLFEYFSETQRNKGNFPGRFSGRQFSNSRSEMNVSTLELGDSALYLCASSLEPGGYTEAFFGQGTRLTVV.

The CDR3 sequence: CASSSKQGGVTGELFF. The CDR3 coding sequence is TGCGCCAGCAGCTCAAAACAGGGAGGGGTCACCGGGGAGCTGTTTTTT. V is TRBV5-1 and J is TRBJ2-2; the D gene is possibly TRBD2 (7 bases). The CDR3 has 16 residues. V lost 3 bases to trimming and J lost 4 bases, with 16 bases between them. In germline, CDR1 is SGHRS, CDR2 YFSETQ.

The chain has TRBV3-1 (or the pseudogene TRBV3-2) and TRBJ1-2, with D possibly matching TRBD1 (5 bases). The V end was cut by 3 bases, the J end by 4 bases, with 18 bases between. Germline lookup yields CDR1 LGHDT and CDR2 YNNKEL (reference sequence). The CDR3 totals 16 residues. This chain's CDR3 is CASSHRIGVTGYGYTF. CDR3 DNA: TGTGCCAGCAGCCACCGAATAGGGGTGACGGGCTATGGCTACACCTTC.